This TCR beta chain originates from a study of shared clonotypes between healthy human individuals. Points from the study as a whole: Relative to their counterparts shared across all four donors, non-shared clonotypes exhibited diminished generation probabilities. The represented genetic and exposure-history diversity was limited by the small number of donors.

On this clone: The target antigen is unknown.

Once extracted for a subset, genomic DNA was divided evenly among several immunoSEQ plates. The assay was immunoSEQ multiplex PCR, and TCRdb's table has in-frame clones only and misses some. The data hold approximately 620,000 clones, with 97% observed a single time. Germline CDR1 and CDR2: ENHRY and SYGVKD. The CDR3 contains 17 residues. V gave up 2 bases and J gave up 2 bases; unmatched junction bases: 11. Source material: naive CD4+ T cells sorted from blood. The subset was: CD45RA+ positively selected. The sequence was collected from a woman under 40 in good health. The chain couples TRBV10-3 to TRBJ2-7, with 8 bases lining up with TRBD2. The CDR3 is CAISERLSGRSPYEQYF. The CDR3 DNA reads TGTGCCATCAGTGAGCGTCTCAGCGGGAGATCGCCCTACGAGCAGTACTTC.